This TCR beta chain came from a study of T cell repertoires in cytomegalovirus infection. Overall study context: Carrying CMV and the relevant HLA type showed in public TCR beta signatures. General study results and limits: Summed frequency of shared TCR beta families picked out CMV carriers who also had the relevant HLA. HLA-C-restricted, CMV-specific TCR beta clonotypes were dominant ex vivo.

The CDR3 has 13 residues. Trimming pared 5 bases from V and 4 bases from J, leaving 9 bases between. The germline gives CDR1 SGHTA, CDR2 FQGNSA. Each CDR3 protein gets one entry after TCRdb re-called the reads with MiXCR. The data show 110,000 or so distinct CDR3 sequences, over 25% seen once. This clonotype was found a few times. No antigen is known for it. The material was CD8+ T cells from cultured PBMCs, obtained from culture after CMV antigen stimulation. This sequence was found in a human donor in good health (CMV status not recorded). Some clones in this sample may be carry-over from other donors' samples. The chain employs TRBV7-2 and TRBJ2-1; perhaps TRBD2 as D (5 bases). The CDR3 bases are TGTGCCAGCAGCCAAGGGAGATACAATGAGCAGTTCTTC. This encodes CASSQGRYNEQFF.